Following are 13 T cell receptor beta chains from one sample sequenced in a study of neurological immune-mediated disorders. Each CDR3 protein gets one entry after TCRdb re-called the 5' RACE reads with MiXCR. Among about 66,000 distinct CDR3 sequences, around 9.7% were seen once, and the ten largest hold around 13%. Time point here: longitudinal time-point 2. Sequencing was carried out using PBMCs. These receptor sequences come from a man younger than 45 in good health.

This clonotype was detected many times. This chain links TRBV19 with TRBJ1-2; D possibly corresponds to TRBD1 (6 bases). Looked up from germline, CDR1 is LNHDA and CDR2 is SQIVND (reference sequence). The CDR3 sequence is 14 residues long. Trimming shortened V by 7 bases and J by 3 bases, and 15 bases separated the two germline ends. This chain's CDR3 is CASTPTGRDYGYTF. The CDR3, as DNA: TGTGCCAGTACTCCGACAGGTCGGGACTATGGCTACACCTTC.

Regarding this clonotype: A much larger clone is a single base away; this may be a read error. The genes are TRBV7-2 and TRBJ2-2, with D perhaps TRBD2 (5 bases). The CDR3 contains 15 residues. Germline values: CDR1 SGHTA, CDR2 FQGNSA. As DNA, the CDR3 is TGTGCCAGAAGCTTAGTGGACTTGGACACCGGGGAGCTGTTTTTT. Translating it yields CARSLVDLDTGELFF.

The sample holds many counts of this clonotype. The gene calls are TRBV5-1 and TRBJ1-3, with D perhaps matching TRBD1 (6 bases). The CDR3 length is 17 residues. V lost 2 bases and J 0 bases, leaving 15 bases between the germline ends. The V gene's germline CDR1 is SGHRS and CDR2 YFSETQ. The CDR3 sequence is CASSLRTGSSSGNTIYF. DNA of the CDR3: TGCGCCAGCAGCTTAAGAACAGGGAGTAGCTCTGGAAACACCATATATTTT.

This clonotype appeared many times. CDR3 loop: CASSLLLDTHEQYF. Here the CDR3 DNA reads TGTGCCAGCAGCTTGCTTCTAGATACTCACGAGCAGTACTTC. The J gene is TRBJ2-7, the V gene TRBV7-9; D remains unclear. The CDR3 has 14 amino acids. Germline assignment: CDR1 SEHNR and CDR2 FQNEAQ (reference sequence). Trimming pared 3 bases from V and 5 bases from J, leaving 14 bases between.

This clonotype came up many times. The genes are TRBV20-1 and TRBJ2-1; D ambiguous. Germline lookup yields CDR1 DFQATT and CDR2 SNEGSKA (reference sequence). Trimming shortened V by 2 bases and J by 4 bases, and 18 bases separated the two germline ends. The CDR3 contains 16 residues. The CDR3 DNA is TGCAGTGCTAGATCTGGAGTGTCCACCCTATACAATGAGCAGTTCTTC. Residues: CSARSGVSTLYNEQFF.

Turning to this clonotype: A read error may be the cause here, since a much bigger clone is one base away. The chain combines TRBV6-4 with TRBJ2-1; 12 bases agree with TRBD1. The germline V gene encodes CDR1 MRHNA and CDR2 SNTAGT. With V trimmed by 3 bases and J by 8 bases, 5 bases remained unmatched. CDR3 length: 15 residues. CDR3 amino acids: CASSEGTGGNYEQFF. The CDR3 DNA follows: TGTGCCAGCAGTGAGGGGACAGGGGGCAACTATGAGCAGTTCTTC.

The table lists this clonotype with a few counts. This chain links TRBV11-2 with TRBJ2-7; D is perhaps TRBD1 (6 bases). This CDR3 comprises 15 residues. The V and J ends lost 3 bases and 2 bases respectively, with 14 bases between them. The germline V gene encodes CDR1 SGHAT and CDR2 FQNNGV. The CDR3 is CASSFGTYGTYEQYF. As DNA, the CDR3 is TGTGCCAGCAGCTTCGGGACATATGGAACCTACGAGCAGTACTTC.

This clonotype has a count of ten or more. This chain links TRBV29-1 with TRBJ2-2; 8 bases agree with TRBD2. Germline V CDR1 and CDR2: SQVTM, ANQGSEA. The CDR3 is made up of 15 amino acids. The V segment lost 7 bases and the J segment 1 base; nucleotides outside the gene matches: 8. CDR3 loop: CSAGEGTRNTGELFF. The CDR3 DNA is TGCAGCGCCGGGGAGGGGACTAGGAACACCGGGGAGCTGTTTTTT.

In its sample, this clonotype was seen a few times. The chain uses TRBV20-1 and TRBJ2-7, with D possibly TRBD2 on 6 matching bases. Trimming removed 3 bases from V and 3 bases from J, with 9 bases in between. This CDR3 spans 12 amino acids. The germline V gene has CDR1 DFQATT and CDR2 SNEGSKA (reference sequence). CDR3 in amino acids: CSASIADYEQYF. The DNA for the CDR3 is TGCAGTGCTAGCATAGCGGACTACGAGCAGTACTTC.

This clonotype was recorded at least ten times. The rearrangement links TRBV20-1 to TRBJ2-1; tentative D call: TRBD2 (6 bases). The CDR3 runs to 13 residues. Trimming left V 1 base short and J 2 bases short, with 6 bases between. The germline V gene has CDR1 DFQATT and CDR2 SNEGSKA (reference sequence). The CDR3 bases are TGCAGTGCTAGAGGACTAGCCTACAATGAGCAGTTCTTC. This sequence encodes CSARGLAYNEQFF.

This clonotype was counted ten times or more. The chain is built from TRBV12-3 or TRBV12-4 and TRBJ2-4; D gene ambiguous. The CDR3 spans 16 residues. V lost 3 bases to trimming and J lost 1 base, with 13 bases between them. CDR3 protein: CASSLGARVAKNIQYF. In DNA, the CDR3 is TGTGCCAGCAGTTTGGGTGCAAGGGTTGCCAAAAACATTCAGTACTTC.

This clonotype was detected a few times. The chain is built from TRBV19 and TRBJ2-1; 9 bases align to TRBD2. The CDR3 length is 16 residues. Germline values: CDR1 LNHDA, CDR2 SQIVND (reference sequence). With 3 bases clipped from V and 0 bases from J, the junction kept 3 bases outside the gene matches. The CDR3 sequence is CASSIKLAGSYNEQFF. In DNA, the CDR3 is TGTGCCAGTAGTATCAAACTAGCGGGCTCCTACAATGAGCAGTTCTTC.

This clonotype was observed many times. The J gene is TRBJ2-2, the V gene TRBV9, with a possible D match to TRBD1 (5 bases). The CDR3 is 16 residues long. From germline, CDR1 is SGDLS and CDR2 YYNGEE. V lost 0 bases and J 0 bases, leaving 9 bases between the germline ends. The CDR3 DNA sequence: TGTGCCAGCAGCGTAGGTGGACACGCGAACACCGGGGAGCTGTTTTTT. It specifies CASSVGGHANTGELFF.